This T cell receptor (beta chain) was identified during a study of response to subunit inactivated influenza vaccine. Points from the study as a whole: Authors suggested seasonal influenza vaccinations each recruit few new T cells.

TCRdb redid the calling of the RT-PCR reads with MiXCR, one entry per CDR3 protein. The sample lists more than 700,000 distinct CDR3 sequences, around 21% occurring once. This CDR3 region has 13 residues. V gave up 6 bases and J gave up 6 bases; unmatched junction bases: 5. This clonotype was recorded a few times. Its target is not known. Sequenced here: PBMCs from blood, sampled around 5 days after vaccination. This chain links TRBV12-3 or TRBV12-4 with TRBJ2-1; 7 nucleotides agree with TRBD1. The sequence came from a man over 45 who received an inactivated influenza vaccine. CDR3 residues: CASSYSGGNEQFF. The CDR3 nucleotides are TGTGCCAGCAGCTATTCAGGGGGCAATGAGCAGTTCTTC.